This TCR beta chain appears in the sequencing data of a study of T cells in Graves' hyperthyroidism and ophthalmopathy. Ten or more counts support this clonotype. V was clipped by 1 base and J by 7 bases, with 22 bases between them. Per germline, CDR1 SQVTM and CDR2 ANQGSEA. This CDR3 is 16 amino acids long. RNA transcripts served as the template for amplifying TCR beta CDR3 regions. First-round RT-PCR with HTBI primers amplified the TCR CDR3 region. Each CDR3 protein gets one entry after TCRdb re-called the multiplex PCR reads with MiXCR. The sample gives around 450,000 distinct CDR3 sequences, 15% to 18% of which show up once; around an eighth is in the top ten.

The source material was blood. The chain links TRBV29-1 to TRBJ2-5, with D tentatively TRBD1 (6 bases). The source of this sequence is a woman younger than 30 with Graves' hyperthyroidism. The CDR3 DNA follows: TGCAGCGTTGAAGGACAGACCGGACAGAAACCGGGGACCCAGTACTTC. It is translated as CSVEGQTGQKPGTQYF.